The 21 T cell receptor beta chains presented below share a single source sample, sequenced in a study of blood T cell repertoires in COVID-19. Method: immunoSEQ multiplex PCR; TCRdb's copy keeps in-frame clones and lacks some. The repertoire has more than 200,000 clones, approximately 90% of them found once; the top ten carry around 6%. The sequencing sample was made of PBMCs or T cells enriched from blood (not recorded which). These receptors originate from a woman aged 25-40 years with acute COVID-19.

V and J are TRBV14 and TRBJ1-1; 11 bases agree with TRBD1. CDR1 and CDR2 (germline): SGHDN, FVKESK. CDR3 size: 17 residues. Trimming cost V 0 bases and J 9 bases; bases outside gene matches: 12. CDR3: CASSQDLRTGGAGQAFF. The CDR3 DNA is TGTGCCAGCAGCCAAGATTTGAGGACAGGGGGCGCCGGTCAAGCTTTCTTT.

V gene TRBV5-1 combines with J gene TRBJ2-5, with 10 bases identical to TRBD2. The J segment lost 5 bases and the V segment lost 0 bases, leaving 16 bases of the junction unmatched. CDR1 is SGHRS and CDR2 is YFSETQ in the germline V gene. The CDR3 runs 19 residues. For the CDR3, the DNA is TGCGCCAGCAGCTTGGCACTGACTAGCGGGCAAACGGTAGGGGAGACCCAGTACTTC. This gives the protein CASSLALTSGQTVGETQYF.

The rearrangement joins TRBV27 to TRBJ1-2, with D unresolved. This CDR3 region has 15 residues. Germline CDR1 MNHEY, CDR2 SMNVEV (reference sequence). The V end was cut by 5 bases, the J end by 3 bases, with 16 bases between. CDR3 bases: TGTGCCAGCAGTGCGACTCGCCCGACGGACTATGGCTACACCTTC. This translates into CASSATRPTDYGYTF.

This clone has only a few counts. The V call is TRBV29-1, the J call TRBJ2-1, with TRBD1 matching 9 bases. With V trimmed by 0 bases and J by 8 bases, 8 bases remained unmatched. Looked up from germline, CDR1 is SQVTM and CDR2 is ANQGSEA. The CDR3 consists of 15 residues. The CDR3 protein is CSVEDRTGGIDEQFF. CDR3 nucleotide sequence: TGCAGCGTTGAAGATCGTACAGGGGGCATTGATGAGCAGTTCTTC.

This clone was recorded once. This chain links TRBV2 with TRBJ2-5, with D possibly matching TRBD2 (6 bases). The germline gives CDR1 SNHLY, CDR2 FYNNEI. This CDR3 has 13 amino acids. The V gene lost 6 bases and the J gene lost 6 bases, with 14 bases spanning the gap. The CDR3 loop is CASRPTSQKTQYF. The CDR3 region has the DNA TGTGCCAGCAGACCGACTAGTCAGAAGACCCAGTACTTC.

The genes are TRBV27 and TRBJ2-7, with D perhaps matching TRBD1 (6 bases). This CDR3 is 14 amino acids long. Germline values: CDR1 MNHEY, CDR2 SMNVEV (reference sequence). V was clipped by 6 bases and J by 4 bases, with 16 bases between them. In nucleotides, the CDR3 is TGTGCCAGCAGCATTACCCGCGGACAGTACGAGCAGTACTTC. This gives the protein CASSITRGQYEQYF.

The rearrangement links TRBV7-9 to TRBJ2-3; D might be TRBD1 (6 bases). V lost 6 bases, J lost 5 bases, and 18 bases lay in between. Looked up from germline, CDR1 is SEHNR and CDR2 is FQNEAQ (reference sequence). This CDR3 spans 15 amino acids. As DNA, the CDR3 is TGTGCCAGCAGAATCAGGGGACCCCGCGGAGATACGCAGTATTTT. It yields the protein CASRIRGPRGDTQYF.

V is TRBV2 and J is TRBJ2-5; perhaps TRBD2 as D (6 bases). CDR1 is SNHLY and CDR2 is FYNNEI in the germline V gene. The germline V and J ends were trimmed by 4 bases and 1 base, with 13 bases remaining between them. The CDR3 length is 15 residues. The CDR3, as DNA: TGTGCCAGCAGTGCGGGCGGGGCCACCCAAGAGACCCAGTACTTC. The encoded protein is CASSAGGATQETQYF. The full variable domain, with the rest looked up from reference TRBV2 and TRBJ2-5, is EPEVTQTPSHQVTQMGQEVILRCVPISNHLYFYWYRQILGQKVEFLVSFYNNEISEKSEIFDDQFSVERPDGSNFTLKIRSTKLEDSAMYFCASSAGGATQETQYFGPGTRLLVL.

In its sample, this clone was seen once. The rearrangement uses TRBV4-1 and TRBJ2-2; TRBD2 matches 12 bases. V gave up 8 bases and J gave up 1 base; unmatched junction bases: 8. Germline V gives CDR1 MGHRA, CDR2 YSYEKL. The CDR3 totals 17 residues. The CDR3 DNA follows: TGCGCCAGCGGTAAAGGACTAGCGGGGCTGAACACCGGGGAGCTGTTTTTT. Its translation: CASGKGLAGLNTGELFF.

The J gene is TRBJ2-7, the V gene TRBV28; a weak D match, TRBD2 (6 bases). Germline assignment: CDR1 MDHEN and CDR2 SYDVKM. The length of the CDR3 is 15 residues. Between the trimmed V and J ends, which lost 6 bases and 7 bases, there was a span of 22 bases. The CDR3 here is CASSSLGTGEREQYF. CDR3 coding DNA: TGTGCCAGCAGCTCCCTAGGGACGGGAGAACGTGAGCAGTACTTC.

The V call is TRBV2, the J call TRBJ1-6, with D possibly TRBD1 on 5 matching bases. Germline values: CDR1 SNHLY, CDR2 FYNNEI. The CDR3 runs to 14 residues. V was clipped by 6 bases and J by 5 bases, with 11 bases between them. The CDR3 nucleotides read TGTGCCAGCAGACACGACAGAGATAATTCACCCCTCCACTTT. Translating it yields CASRHDRDNSPLHF.

The chain carries TRBV5-5 and TRBJ2-1; 7 bases are a match to TRBD2. Germline V gene sequence: CDR1 SGHKS, CDR2 YYEKEE (reference sequence). This CDR3 region has 16 residues. Trimming at V came to 4 bases and at J to 8 bases, leaving 15 bases not matched to a gene. The CDR3 region is CASSLRSLAERDEQFF. In DNA, the CDR3 is TGTGCCAGCAGCCTACGGTCCCTAGCGGAGCGGGATGAGCAGTTCTTC.

The gene calls are TRBV19 and TRBJ1-4; no reliable D call. Trimming took off 4 bases at V and 6 bases at J, with 18 bases between the two ends. Germline V gene lookup returns CDR1 LNHDA and CDR2 SQIVND (reference sequence). CDR3 length: 16 amino acids. The DNA for the CDR3 is TGTGCCAGTAGTAGCCGGGAGTCCGGGGAGGATGAAAAACTGTTTTTT. Protein: CASSSRESGEDEKLFF. Together with reference TRBV19 and TRBJ1-4, the CDR3 gives the full variable domain: DGGITQSPKYLFRKEGQNVTLSCEQNLNHDAMYWYRQDPGQGLRLIYYSQIVNDFQKGDIAEGYSVSREKKESFPLTVTSAQKNPTAFYLCASSSRESGEDEKLFFGSGTQLSVL.

The table lists this clone with a few counts. The chain links TRBV18 to TRBJ1-2, with D uncertain. CDR1 and CDR2 from the germline V gene are KGHSH and LQKENI. The CDR3 extends over 14 amino acids. V was pared by 3 bases and J by 3 bases, with 11 bases between. This CDR3 reads CASSPLDIDYGYTF. CDR3 DNA: TGTGCCAGCTCACCCCTCGACATCGACTATGGCTACACCTTC.

The V and J genes are TRBV5-1 and TRBJ2-7; 7 positions agree with TRBD2. CDR1 is SGHRS and CDR2 is YFSETQ in the germline V gene. The CDR3 runs 14 residues. With 3 bases clipped from V and 4 bases from J, the junction kept 7 bases outside the gene matches. CDR3: CASSWAAGLYEQYF. The CDR3 DNA reads as TGCGCCAGCAGCTGGGCAGCGGGGTTGTACGAGCAGTACTTC.

The CDR3 DNA follows: TGTGCCAGCAGTGCGGGGGGGCGAGCCGGGGAGCTGTTTTTT. The encoded protein is CASSAGGRAGELFF. This chain links TRBV28 with TRBJ2-2, with 9 bases aligning to TRBD2. The germline CDR1 and CDR2 sequences are MDHEN and SYDVKM. This CDR3 comprises 14 residues. With V trimmed by 5 bases and J by 6 bases, 4 bases remained unmatched.

The chain uses TRBV11-2 and TRBJ1-1, with D maybe TRBD1 (6 bases). V lost 1 base and J 0 bases, leaving 15 bases between the germline ends. The CDR3 loop spans 17 amino acids. Germline V lookup: CDR1 SGHAT, CDR2 FQNNGV. CDR3 sequence (DNA): TGTGCCAGCAGCTTAGTGGGGGGGGCGGCCTTGAACACTGAAGCTTTCTTT. It encodes CASSLVGGAALNTEAFF.

The rearrangement joins TRBV27 to TRBJ2-1, with D possibly TRBD2 on 6 matching bases. Trimming pared 6 bases from V and 0 bases from J, leaving 12 bases between. Germline loops: CDR1 MNHEY, CDR2 SMNVEV (reference sequence). CDR3 length: 15 residues. CDR3 residues: CASSPWGVSYNEQFF. CDR3 sequence (DNA): TGTGCCAGCAGCCCATGGGGGGTCTCCTACAATGAGCAGTTCTTC.

In its sample, this clone was seen a few times. The CDR3: CATREESGGGQPQHF. In DNA, the CDR3 is TGTGCCACCAGAGAGGAATCAGGGGGCGGTCAGCCCCAGCATTTT. The chain combines TRBV2 with TRBJ1-5; 8 bases agree with TRBD1. J was trimmed by 6 bases and V by 10 bases; bases with no gene match: 14. Germline CDR1 and CDR2: SNHLY and FYNNEI. The CDR3 is 15 residues long.

The CDR3 bases are TGCAGTGCTAGTCAGGGAGGGAGCCGTGAAAAACTGTTTTTT. Its translation is CSASQGGSREKLFF. The genes are TRBV20-1 and TRBJ1-4, with a tentative D call TRBD1 (5 bases). This CDR3 comprises 14 residues. Trimming pared 3 bases from V and 7 bases from J, leaving 15 bases between. Germline assignment: CDR1 DFQATT and CDR2 SNEGSKA (reference sequence).

This clone was seen a handful of times. The V and J genes are TRBV27 and TRBJ1-2, with D tentatively TRBD1 (5 bases). Trimming left V 2 bases short and J 6 bases short, with 10 bases between. CDR1 is MNHEY, CDR2 SMNVEV, per germline (reference sequence). CDR3 size: 13 residues. The CDR3 region has the DNA TGTGCCAGCAGTTTAAGCGGGGGAAATGGCTACACCTTC. Encoded protein: CASSLSGGNGYTF.